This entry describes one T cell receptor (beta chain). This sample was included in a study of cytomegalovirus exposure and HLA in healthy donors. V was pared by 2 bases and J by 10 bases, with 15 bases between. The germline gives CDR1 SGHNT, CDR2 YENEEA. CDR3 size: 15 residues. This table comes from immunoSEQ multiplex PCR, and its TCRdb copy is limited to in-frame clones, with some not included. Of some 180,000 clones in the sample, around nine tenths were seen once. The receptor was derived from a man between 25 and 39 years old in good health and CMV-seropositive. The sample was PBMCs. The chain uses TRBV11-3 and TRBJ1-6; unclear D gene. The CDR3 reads CASSLNALAGSPLHF. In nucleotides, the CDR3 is TGTGCCAGCAGCTTAAACGCTTTGGCGGGGTCACCCCTCCACTTT.